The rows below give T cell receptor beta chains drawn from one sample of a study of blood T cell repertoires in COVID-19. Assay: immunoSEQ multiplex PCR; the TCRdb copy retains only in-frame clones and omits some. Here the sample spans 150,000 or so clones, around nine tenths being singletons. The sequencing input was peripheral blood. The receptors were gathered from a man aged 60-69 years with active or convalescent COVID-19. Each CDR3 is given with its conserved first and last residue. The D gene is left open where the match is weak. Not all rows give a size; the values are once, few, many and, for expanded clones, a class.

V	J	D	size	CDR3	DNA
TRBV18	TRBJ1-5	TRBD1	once	CASSPIRDRGFPQPQHF	TGTGCCAGCTCACCTATCCGGGACAGGGGGTTCCCCCAGCCCCAGCATTTT
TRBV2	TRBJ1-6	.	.	CASSEDRVSPLHF	TGTGCCAGCAGTGAAGACAGGGTTTCACCCCTCCACTTT
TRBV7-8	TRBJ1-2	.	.	CASSLGVWAANYGYTF	TGTGCCAGCAGCTTAGGTGTGTGGGCCGCGAACTATGGCTACACCTTC
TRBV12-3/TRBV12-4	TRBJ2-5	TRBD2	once	CASSTGGETQYF	TGTGCCAGCAGTACGGGGGGGGAGACCCAGTACTTC
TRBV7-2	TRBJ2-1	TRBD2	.	CASSRGGREEEQFF	TGTGCCAGCAGCAGGGGCGGGAGGGAAGAAGAGCAGTTCTTC
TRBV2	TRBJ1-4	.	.	CASSPDRNNEKLFF	TGTGCCAGCAGCCCGGACAGAAATAATGAAAAACTGTTTTTT
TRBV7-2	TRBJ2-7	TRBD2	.	CASSPQGTSGSNNEQYF	TGTGCCAGCAGCCCTCAAGGGACTAGCGGGAGTAACAACGAGCAGTACTTC
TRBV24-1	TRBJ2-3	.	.	CATSAVPGQLDTQYF	TGTGCCACCAGTGCGGTCCCGGGACAACTAGATACGCAGTATTTT
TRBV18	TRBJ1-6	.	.	CASSREDISYNSPLHF	TGTGCCAGCTCACGTGAGGACATCTCCTATAATTCACCCCTCCACTTT
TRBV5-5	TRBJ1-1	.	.	CASSFQGNTEAFF	TGTGCCAGCAGCTTCCAGGGGAACACTGAAGCTTTCTTT
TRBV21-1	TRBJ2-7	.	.	CASTWRGTGNYEQYF	TGTGCCAGCACTTGGAGGGGGACAGGGAACTACGAGCAGTACTTC
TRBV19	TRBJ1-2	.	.	CASSIRQNYGYTF	TGTGCCAGTAGTATTCGACAAAACTATGGCTACACCTTC
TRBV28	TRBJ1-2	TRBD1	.	CASRSPPGQGLKDGYTF	TGTGCCAGCAGGAGCCCTCCGGGACAGGGGTTGAAGGATGGCTACACCTTC
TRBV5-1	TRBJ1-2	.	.	CASSLGIANYGYTF	TGCGCCAGCAGCTTGGGAATAGCTAACTATGGCTACACCTTC
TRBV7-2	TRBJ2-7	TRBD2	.	CASSLKHAGVGYEQYF	TGTGCCAGCAGCTTAAAACACGCGGGAGTTGGTTACGAGCAGTACTTC
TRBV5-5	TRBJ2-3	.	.	CASSFGQPKTDTQYF	TGTGCCAGCAGCTTTGGACAGCCGAAGACAGATACGCAGTATTTT
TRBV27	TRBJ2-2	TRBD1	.	CASRWGQQNTGELFF	TGTGCCAGCCGGTGGGGACAGCAGAACACCGGGGAGCTGTTTTTT
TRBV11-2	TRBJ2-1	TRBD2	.	CASSLVLAGPSYNEQFF	TGTGCCAGCAGCTTGGTTCTAGCGGGACCTTCCTACAATGAGCAGTTCTTC
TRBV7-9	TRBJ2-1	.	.	CASSQDSMPFF	TGTGCCAGCAGCCAAGACTCGATGCCGTTCTTC
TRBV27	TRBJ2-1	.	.	CASRILGNRGGGFF	TGTGCCAGCAGAATATTAGGTAACAGGGGGGGAGGGTTCTTC
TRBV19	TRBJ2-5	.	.	CASSRDTQETQYF	TGTGCCAGTAGTAGGGACACCCAAGAGACCCAGTACTTC
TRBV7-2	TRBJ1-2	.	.	CASSSGDYYGYTF	TGTGCCAGCAGCTCGGGGGATTATTATGGCTACACCTTC
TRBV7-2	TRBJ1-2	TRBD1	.	CASSSDRVAGYTF	TGTGCCAGCAGCTCCGACAGGGTGGCTGGCTACACCTTC
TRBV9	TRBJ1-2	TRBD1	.	CASSLSRDRLYGYTF	TGTGCCAGCAGCCTCTCCCGGGACAGATTATATGGCTACACCTTC
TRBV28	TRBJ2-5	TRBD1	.	CASLPSPGTGVGETQYF	TGTGCCAGCTTGCCCTCCCCGGGGACAGGGGTTGGAGAGACCCAGTACTTC
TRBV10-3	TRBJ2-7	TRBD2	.	CAISDRVAGGGDEQYF	TGTGCCATCAGTGATCGGGTAGCGGGAGGGGGGGACGAGCAGTACTTC
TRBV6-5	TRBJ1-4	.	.	CASSYSAGINEKLFF	TGTGCCAGCAGTTACTCAGCGGGGATTAATGAAAAACTGTTTTTT
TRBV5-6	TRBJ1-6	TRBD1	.	CASSLGGTGRTPLHF	TGTGCCAGCAGCTTGGGGGGGACAGGGAGGACACCCCTCCACTTT
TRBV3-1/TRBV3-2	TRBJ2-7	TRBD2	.	CASSGDYLASYEQYF	TGTGCCAGCAGCGGGGACTACCTCGCCTCCTACGAGCAGTACTTC
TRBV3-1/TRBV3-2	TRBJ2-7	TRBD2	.	CASPGGRERWYEQYF	TGTGCCAGCCCCGGTGGGCGGGAGAGGTGGTACGAGCAGTACTTC
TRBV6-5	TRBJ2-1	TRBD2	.	CASKIRTSGYNEQFF	TGTGCCAGCAAAATACGGACTAGCGGCTACAATGAGCAGTTCTTC
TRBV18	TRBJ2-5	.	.	CASSPLVDQGKNF	TGTGCCAGCTCACCCCTCGTAGACCAGGGTAAAAACTTC
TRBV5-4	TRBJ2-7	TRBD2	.	CASSLSGRTYEQYF	TGTGCCAGCAGCTTAAGCGGGAGAACCTACGAGCAGTACTTC
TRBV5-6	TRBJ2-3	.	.	CASRAGTRAQYF	TGTGCCAGCAGAGCAGGGACACGGGCGCAGTATTTT
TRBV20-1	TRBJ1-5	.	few	CSASMRGGRQPQHF	TGCAGTGCTAGTATGAGGGGGGGCCGACAGCCCCAGCATTTT
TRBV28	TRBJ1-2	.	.	CASGGSITANYGYTF	TGTGCCAGCGGAGGCAGCATTACAGCTAACTATGGCTACACCTTC
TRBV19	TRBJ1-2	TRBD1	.	CASSRGNRGHYGYTF	TGTGCCAGTAGTAGGGGGAACAGGGGGCACTATGGCTACACCTTC
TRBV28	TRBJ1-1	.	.	CASSLRQGAFF	TGTGCCAGCAGTTTAAGGCAGGGAGCTTTCTTT
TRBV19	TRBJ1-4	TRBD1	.	CASRGGAHEKLFF	TGTGCCAGTAGAGGGGGCGCGCATGAAAAACTGTTTTTT
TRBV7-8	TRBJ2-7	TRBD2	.	CASAREGQSYEQYF	TGTGCCAGCGCGCGGGAGGGCCAATCCTACGAGCAGTACTTC
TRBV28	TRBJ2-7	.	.	CASSPPLSGGEQYF	TGTGCCAGCAGTCCCCCCCTTTCAGGTGGCGAGCAGTACTTC
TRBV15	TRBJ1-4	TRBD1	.	CATRAGDRGNEKLFF	TGTGCCACCAGAGCGGGGGACAGGGGGAATGAAAAACTGTTTTTT
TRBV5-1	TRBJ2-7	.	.	CASSGWGDNEQYF	TGCGCCAGCAGCGGGTGGGGAGACAACGAGCAGTACTTC
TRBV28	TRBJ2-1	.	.	CASSFAGSNTYNEQFF	TGTGCCAGCAGTTTTGCAGGCTCGAATACATACAATGAGCAGTTCTTC
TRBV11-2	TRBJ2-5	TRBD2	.	CASRTTSGGETQYF	TGTGCCAGCAGAACTACTAGCGGGGGGGAGACCCAGTACTTC
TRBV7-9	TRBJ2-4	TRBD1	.	CASSLGTGVAKNIQYF	TGTGCCAGCAGCTTAGGGACAGGGGTTGCCAAAAACATTCAGTACTTC
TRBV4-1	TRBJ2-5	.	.	CASSQGRQLGGPTQYF	TGCGCCAGCAGCCAAGGTCGCCAACTCGGTGGGCCGACCCAGTACTTC
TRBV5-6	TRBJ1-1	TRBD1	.	CASSQLLRGENTEAFF	TGTGCCAGCAGCCAACTCCTCAGGGGGGAAAACACTGAAGCTTTCTTT
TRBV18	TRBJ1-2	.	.	CASSPSREGYGYTF	TGTGCCAGCTCCCCGAGCCGGGAGGGCTATGGCTACACCTTC
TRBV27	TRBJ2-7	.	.	CASSSRDANSYEQYF	TGTGCCAGCAGTTCGCGGGACGCTAACTCCTACGAGCAGTACTTC
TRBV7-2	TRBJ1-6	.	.	CASSAPLGGGNSPLHF	TGTGCCAGCAGCGCCCCCTTAGGGGGGGGTAATTCACCCCTCCACTTT
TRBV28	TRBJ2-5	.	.	CASRQGPGLTQYF	TGTGCCAGCAGACAGGGCCCCGGTCTCACCCAGTACTTC
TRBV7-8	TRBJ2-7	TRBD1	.	CASREDRVGNEQYF	TGTGCCAGCAGGGAGGACAGGGTGGGCAACGAGCAGTACTTC
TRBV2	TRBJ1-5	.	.	CASSEAPSGQPQHF	TGTGCCAGCAGTGAAGCCCCCTCCGGGCAGCCCCAGCATTTT
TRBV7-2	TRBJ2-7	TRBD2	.	CASSLQISGAHYRYEQYF	TGTGCCAGCAGCTTACAGATTAGCGGGGCCCATTATAGATACGAGCAGTACTTC